Each of the 28 T cell receptor beta chains below was sequenced from the same sample in a study of HIV-infected children after antiretroviral therapy interruption. A 3' RACE protocol on RNA, with unique molecular identifiers, produced the TCR library. TCRdb used MiXCR to reprocess the 3' RACE reads, holding one entry per CDR3 protein. The table shows approximately 96,000 distinct CDR3 sequences, with about 7.2% occurring only once. This sample's treatment: PENTA 11 planned treatment interruption arm or continuous ART arm. The sample in question was CD45RA+ CD4+ T cells from PBMCs, pooled from several time points, obtained from a donor given antiretroviral therapy, either interrupted or continuous. Noted subset: naive CD4+ CD45RA+ CD45RO- T cells. The origin of the receptors is a pool of human donors with HIV.

This clonotype was counted ten times or more. The V call is TRBV3-1, the J call TRBJ2-6; the D is unclear. Deletions cut 4 bases from V and 1 base from J, with 17 bases between. Germline lookup yields CDR1 LGHDT and CDR2 YNNKEL (reference sequence). This CDR3 is built from 18 residues. The CDR3 bases are TGTGCCAGCAGCCCTAACGTTCCTGACACATCTGGGGCCAACGTCCTGACTTTC. Protein product: CASSPNVPDTSGANVLTF.

Ten or more counts support this clonotype. The chain links TRBV20-1 to TRBJ2-2; D unclear. CDR3 length equals 14 residues. The V and J ends lost 3 bases and 2 bases respectively, with 10 bases between them. CDR1 is DFQATT, CDR2 SNEGSKA, per germline (reference sequence). CDR3 region: CSASRQSNTGELFF. Written as DNA, the CDR3 is TGCAGTGCTAGTCGTCAGTCAAACACCGGGGAGCTGTTTTTT.

V and J are TRBV2 and TRBJ2-3; tentative D call: TRBD1 (5 bases). The V gene's germline CDR1 is SNHLY and CDR2 FYNNEI. The V gene lost 8 bases and the J gene lost 3 bases, with 9 bases spanning the gap. CDR3 length: 12 residues. The CDR3 DNA follows: TGTGCCAGCGGAGACAGAACAGATACGCAGTATTTT. It is translated as CASGDRTDTQYF.

This clonotype was counted between two and nine times. The chain combines TRBV10-3 with TRBJ2-7, with 8 bases that match TRBD1. With V trimmed by 10 bases and J by 5 bases, 4 bases remained unmatched. The CDR3 is 11 amino acids. In germline, CDR1 is ENHRY, CDR2 SYGVKD. In DNA form, the CDR3 reads TGTGCCAGTAGACAGGGGAACGAGCAGTACTTC. Its translation is CASRQGNEQYF.

This clonotype was counted many times. The chain recombines TRBV11-2 with TRBJ2-6; 12 bases are a match to TRBD1. Germline-derived CDR1 and CDR2 are SGHAT and FQNNGV. The CDR3 runs 18 residues. The V segment lost 6 bases and the J segment 0 bases; nucleotides outside the gene matches: 6. This chain's CDR3 is CASRRPGQGASGANVLTF. DNA for the CDR3: TGTGCCAGCAGGAGACCGGGACAGGGGGCCTCTGGGGCCAACGTCCTGACTTTC.

This clonotype was observed many times. The V gene is TRBV19, the J gene TRBJ1-6; no clear D gene. The CDR3 has 14 residues. Germline V gene sequence: CDR1 LNHDA, CDR2 SQIVND (reference sequence). V was cut by 7 bases and J by 0 bases, with 7 bases left in between. The DNA for the CDR3 is TGTGCCAGTACAGAAAGCTCCTATAATTCACCCCTCCACTTT. It encodes CASTESSYNSPLHF. The full variable domain, in which reference TRBV19 and TRBJ1-6 provide the parts outside the CDR3, is DGGITQSPKYLFRKEGQNVTLSCEQNLNHDAMYWYRQDPGQGLRLIYYSQIVNDFQKGDIAEGYSVSREKKESFPLTVTSAQKNPTAFYLCASTESSYNSPLHFGNGTRLTVT.

CDR3: CAIRRDDTDTQYF. In nucleotides, the CDR3 is TGTGCCATCAGGCGTGATGACACAGATACGCAGTATTTT. This chain uses TRBV10-3 with TRBJ2-3; D remains ambiguous. This CDR3 is built from 13 residues. CDR1 is ENHRY and CDR2 is SYGVKD in the germline V gene. V shed 6 bases and J shed 2 bases, with 9 bases lying between them.

CDR3 residues: CAIRMGRRNEQFF. CDR3 coding DNA: TGTGCCATCAGGATGGGGAGACGGAATGAGCAGTTCTTC. The V and J genes are TRBV10-3 and TRBJ2-1; D might be TRBD2 (5 bases). There are 13 residues in the CDR3. The ends were cut back, 6 bases at V and 7 bases at J, with 13 bases in the middle. Germline CDR1 and CDR2: ENHRY and SYGVKD.

The chain recombines TRBV12-3 or TRBV12-4 with TRBJ1-1; 10 bases are shared with TRBD1. The CDR3 runs 16 residues. The ends lost 6 bases at V and 1 base at J; junction bases unmatched: 8. The CDR3 DNA follows: TGTGCCAGCAGCTTCCGGACAGGGGGGGGGAACACTGAAGCTTTCTTT. Its translation: CASSFRTGGGNTEAFF.

The sample holds many counts of this clonotype. This chain joins TRBV28 and TRBJ2-6, with no clear D. CDR1 MDHEN and CDR2 SYDVKM come from the germline V gene. The CDR3 is 15 amino acids. V lost 3 bases to trimming and J lost 2 bases, with 8 bases between them. The CDR3: CASSFLGTGANVLTF. CDR3 nucleotides: TGTGCCAGCAGTTTCCTTGGGACTGGGGCCAACGTCCTGACTTTC.

This clonotype was observed many times. The chain joins TRBV6-1 to TRBJ2-7; D unresolved. V lost 7 bases and J 2 bases, leaving 12 bases between the germline ends. The CDR3 is 13 residues long. Germline V gives CDR1 MNHNS, CDR2 SASEGT. The CDR3 sequence: CASTRDITYEQYF. DNA of the CDR3: TGTGCCAGCACCAGAGACATCACCTACGAGCAGTACTTC.

This chain uses TRBV20-1 with TRBJ2-5; 8 bases match TRBD2. The germline V gene encodes CDR1 DFQATT and CDR2 SNEGSKA (reference sequence). V shed 2 bases and J 5 bases; nucleotides not matched to a gene: 10. This CDR3 has 15 residues. CDR3 loop: CSARNPAGAGETQYF. The CDR3 DNA sequence: TGCAGTGCTAGAAACCCAGCGGGGGCGGGGGAGACCCAGTACTTC.

This clonotype was seen many times. This chain uses TRBV5-1 with TRBJ1-1, with D hard to call. This CDR3 has 15 residues. Per germline, CDR1 SGHRS and CDR2 YFSETQ. V was trimmed by 0 bases and J by 0 bases, leaving 9 bases between them. The DNA for the CDR3 is TGCGCCAGCAGCTTGGAGGCAGCCCTGAACACTGAAGCTTTCTTT. Its protein is CASSLEAALNTEAFF.

This clonotype was observed many times. CDR3 sequence (DNA): TGCAGTGCTATCAGGACAGGCGACTATGGCTACACCTTC. As protein: CSAIRTGDYGYTF. The V and J genes are TRBV20-1 and TRBJ1-2; 7 bases fit TRBD1. This CDR3 has 13 amino acids. V dropped 4 bases and J dropped 3; count of bases not matched to a gene: 5. In germline, CDR1 is DFQATT, CDR2 SNEGSKA (reference sequence).

Ten or more counts support this clonotype. This sequence joins TRBV5-5 and TRBJ1-2, with D uncertain. V was cut by 0 bases and J by 1 base, with 4 bases left in between. The CDR3 runs to 13 residues. CDR1 and CDR2 from the germline V gene are SGHKS and YYEKEE (reference sequence). In DNA, the CDR3 is TGTGCCAGCAGCTTGGACGGTAACTATGGCTACACCTTC. It codes for CASSLDGNYGYTF. The variable domain in full, with the rest retrieved from reference TRBV5-5 and TRBJ1-2, is DAGVTQSPTHLIKTRGQQVTLRCSPISGHKSVSWYQQVLGQGPQFIFQYYEKEERGRGNFPDRFSARQFPNYSSELNVNALLLGDSALYLCASSLDGNYGYTFGSGTRLTVV.

The sample holds many counts of this clonotype. This chain links TRBV28 with TRBJ1-1, with TRBD1 matching 7 bases. Germline V gene lookup returns CDR1 MDHEN and CDR2 SYDVKM. The CDR3 has 14 amino acids. After removal of 4 bases from V and 11 bases from J, the junction contained 13 bases not matched to a gene. CDR3 bases: TGTGCCAGCAGTTCCCCGCCGACAGGGATCAGGGCTTTCTTT. This translates into CASSSPPTGIRAFF.

This clonotype was recorded at least ten times. The chain has TRBV19 and TRBJ1-1; no clear D. The CDR3 extends over 15 amino acids. In germline, CDR1 is LNHDA, CDR2 SQIVND (reference sequence). V lost 7 bases and J 5 bases, leaving 20 bases between the germline ends. The CDR3 here is CASTARGWVATEAFF. The CDR3 nucleotides are TGTGCCAGTACTGCTCGGGGATGGGTCGCGACTGAAGCTTTCTTT.

This clonotype was seen at least ten times. The J gene is TRBJ1-2, the V gene TRBV20-1; tentatively, D is TRBD1 (5 bases). Per the germline V gene, CDR1 is DFQATT and CDR2 is SNEGSKA (reference sequence). V was clipped by 3 bases and J by 2 bases, with 19 bases between them. This CDR3 is built from 16 residues. In DNA, the CDR3 is TGCAGTGCTAGCCACATCAGGGCCCGAGAAAACTATGGCTACACCTTC. The encoded protein is CSASHIRARENYGYTF.

There are many counts of this clonotype. The chain recombines TRBV5-1 with TRBJ2-7, with 8 bases matching TRBD2. CDR1 and CDR2 from the germline V gene are SGHRS and YFSETQ. This CDR3 spans 15 amino acids. V trimming: 3 bases; J trimming: 0 bases; junction bases outside the gene matches: 5. The CDR3 DNA reads as TGCGCCAGCAGCTGGACTAGCAGCGACTCCTACGAGCAGTACTTC. This codes for CASSWTSSDSYEQYF.

This clonotype was counted ten times or more. The genes are TRBV4-1 and TRBJ2-3, with 8 positions matching TRBD2. CDR1 is MGHRA and CDR2 is YSYEKL in the germline V gene. V shed 5 bases and J 0 bases; nucleotides not matched to a gene: 13. There are 18 residues in the CDR3. The CDR3 protein is CASSYHFTLAESTDTQYF. CDR3 coding DNA: TGCGCCAGCAGCTATCACTTCACACTAGCGGAGAGCACAGATACGCAGTATTTT.

There are many counts of this clonotype. This chain connects TRBV7-2 to TRBJ2-1, with D possibly called TRBD1 or TRBD2 (5 bases each). The germline CDR1 and CDR2 sequences are SGHTA and FQGNSA. V dropped 2 bases and J dropped 4 bases, with 18 bases sitting between them. The CDR3 runs 17 residues. The CDR3 DNA follows: TGTGCCAGCAGCTTAAGCCCCGGGGCAGTCGGTTACAATGAGCAGTTCTTC. Translated: CASSLSPGAVGYNEQFF.

This clonotype has at least ten counts. The genes are TRBV19 and TRBJ1-5, with D unclear. Germline V lookup: CDR1 LNHDA, CDR2 SQIVND (reference sequence). The CDR3 contains 15 residues. Trimming shortened V by 7 bases and J by 0 bases, and 13 bases separated the two germline ends. The CDR3 DNA is TGTGCCAGTATTTATTCGGTTCATAGCAATCAGCCCCAGCATTTT. Residues: CASIYSVHSNQPQHF.

This clonotype was seen at least ten times. The rearrangement uses TRBV15 and TRBJ2-3, with TRBD2 matching 13 bases. This CDR3 region has 18 residues. Germline CDR1 and CDR2: LNHNV and YYDKDF (reference sequence). The J segment lost 8 bases and the V segment lost 6 bases, leaving 17 bases of the junction unmatched. In DNA form, the CDR3 reads TGTGCCACCAGATTTGGGATCGGTAAAACTAGCGGGGGGGTTACGCAGTATTTT. The encoded protein is CATRFGIGKTSGGVTQYF.

The chain uses TRBV10-3 and TRBJ1-1, with 8 bases fitting TRBD1. The V segment lost 6 bases and the J segment 5 bases; nucleotides outside the gene matches: 2. CDR1 is ENHRY, CDR2 SYGVKD, per germline. The CDR3 totals 12 residues. CDR3 loop: CAIRGQATEAFF. CDR3 coding DNA: TGTGCCATCAGGGGACAGGCGACTGAAGCTTTCTTT.

The chain couples TRBV5-4 to TRBJ2-5; D possibly uses TRBD1 or TRBD2 (7 bases each). From germline, CDR1 is SGHNT and CDR2 YYREEE (reference sequence). The CDR3 loop spans 13 amino acids. V shed 7 bases and J shed 7 bases, with 17 bases lying between them. The CDR3 region is CASSTTGRGTQYF. DNA of the CDR3: TGTGCCAGCTCAACGACAGGGAGGGGGACCCAGTACTTC. The variable domain in full, with the rest retrieved from reference TRBV5-4 and TRBJ2-5, is ETGVTQSPTHLIKTRGQQVTLRCSSQSGHNTVSWYQQALGQGPQFIFQYYREEENGRGNFPPRFSGLQFPNYSSELNVNALELDDSALYLCASSTTGRGTQYFGPGTRLLVL.

This clonotype was recorded at least ten times. The chain joins TRBV20-1 to TRBJ2-1; TRBD2 agrees at 10 bases. J was trimmed by 3 bases and V by 2 bases; bases with no gene match: 1. CDR3 length equals 14 residues. The germline V gene encodes CDR1 DFQATT and CDR2 SNEGSKA (reference sequence). CDR3 protein: CSARRTSGYNEQFF. CDR3 nucleotide sequence: TGCAGTGCTAGACGGACTAGCGGCTACAATGAGCAGTTCTTC.

This clonotype was seen ten or more times. This sequence joins TRBV7-3 and TRBJ2-2, with 8 bases lining up with TRBD1. The CDR3 contains 15 residues. The ends lost 1 base at V and 6 bases at J; junction bases unmatched: 4. Germline V gene lookup returns CDR1 SGHTA and CDR2 FQGTGA. CDR3 sequence: CASSLNQGAAGELFF. In DNA form, the CDR3 reads TGTGCCAGCAGCTTAAACCAGGGGGCCGCCGGGGAGCTGTTTTTT.

This clonotype was seen many times. V is TRBV7-2 and J is TRBJ1-2, with D tentatively TRBD1 (5 bases). CDR1 and CDR2 (germline): SGHTA, FQGNSA. The V end was cut by 1 base, the J end by 3 bases, with 9 bases between. The CDR3 contains 14 residues. Written as DNA, the CDR3 is TGTGCCAGCAGCTTAGTCGGGGCGGACTATGGCTACACCTTC. Translating it yields CASSLVGADYGYTF.